This T cell receptor beta chain was captured in a study of T cells in localized non-small cell lung cancer. Study observations and caveats: Adjacent uninvolved lung had the highest clonality, suggesting focused antigen responses. The study detected a median approximately 57 of the top 100 tumor clones in adjacent lung.

Comment on this clone: Its antigen is undetermined.

Here immunoSEQ multiplex PCR was the method, and the copy in TCRdb shows in-frame clones only, minus some. The data contain some 25,000 clones, roughly 88% of them singletons. Looked up from germline, CDR1 is SGHDT and CDR2 is YYEEEE. CDR3 length equals 15 residues. The V and J ends lost 3 bases and 3 bases respectively, with 13 bases between them. The chain has TRBV5-6 and TRBJ2-1, with a tentative D call TRBD1 (6 bases). Sequenced material: peripheral blood mononuclear cells, taken before any cancer treatment. This sequence was found in a woman aged 35-70 years with stage III lung adenocarcinoma. The chain's CDR3 is CASSWGQGLYNEQFF. In DNA form, the CDR3 reads TGTGCCAGCAGCTGGGGGCAGGGGCTCTACAATGAGCAGTTCTTC.